Shown below are 6 T cell receptor beta chains from a single sample sequenced in a study of blood T cells in healthy people across ages. Using a J-beta primer mix together with a sample-barcoded 5' primer, a second PCR was run for about 6 to 11 cycles. TCRdb reprocessed the 5' RACE reads with MiXCR, giving one entry per CDR3 protein. The profile shows some 1.1 million distinct CDR3 sequences, 30% to 40% of them singletons. The source material was blood. These receptors were obtained from a man between 18 and 35 years old in good health.

This clonotype has a handful of counts. The V and J genes are TRBV2 and TRBJ2-6, with unresolved D. The V and J ends lost 3 bases and 7 bases respectively, with 13 bases between them. CDR1 is SNHLY, CDR2 FYNNEI, per germline. This CDR3 spans 15 amino acids. CDR3 protein: CASSDGGESANVLTF. In DNA, the CDR3 is TGTGCCAGCAGTGATGGTGGGGAATCAGCCAACGTCCTGACTTTC. The full variable domain, rest sourced from reference TRBV2 and TRBJ2-6, is EPEVTQTPSHQVTQMGQEVILRCVPISNHLYFYWYRQILGQKVEFLVSFYNNEISEKSEIFDDQFSVERPDGSNFTLKIRSTKLEDSAMYFCASSDGGESANVLTFGAGSRLTVL.

This clonotype turned up a few times. A read error may account for a junction end that differs from germline. J is TRBJ2-1 and V is TRBV7-2; D remains unclear. This CDR3 has 15 amino acids. Per germline, CDR1 SGHTA and CDR2 FQGNSA. The CDR3 spells CANSLALSSYNEQFF. CDR3 in DNA: TGTGCCAACAGCTTAGCATTAAGCTCCTACAATGAGCAGTTCTTC.

This sequence joins TRBV29-1 and TRBJ2-3; TRBD1 aligns across 9 bases. Trimming cost V 3 bases and J 6 bases; bases outside gene matches: 16. Germline lookup yields CDR1 SQVTM and CDR2 ANQGSEA. This CDR3 is built from 17 residues. The CDR3 DNA reads TGCAGCGTTGACGGGGACAGGGAACAGGTCCATTCCGATACGCAGTATTTT. Protein product: CSVDGDREQVHSDTQYF.

About this clonotype itself: It may be a read error: a sequence one base away is much more abundant. This chain uses TRBV9 with TRBJ2-7, with D perhaps matching TRBD1 or TRBD2 (6 bases each). The better agreement between TRBJ2-1 and the DNA end casts doubt on the J call. CDR3 length equals 13 residues. Per the germline V gene, CDR1 is SGDLS and CDR2 is YYNGEE. The CDR3: CASSAGASYEQFF. CDR3 DNA: TGTGCCAGCAGCGCGGGGGCCTCCTACGAGCAGTTCTTC.

This clonotype was found a few times. This chain connects TRBV15 to TRBJ1-2, with D maybe TRBD1 (5 bases). Trimming shortened V by 3 bases and J by 5 bases, and 19 bases separated the two germline ends. CDR1 is LNHNV and CDR2 is YYDKDF in the germline V gene (reference sequence). The CDR3 spans 16 residues. The CDR3 nucleotides are TGTGCCACCAGCAGTACGAATAACAGGTCCCGATATGGCTACACCTTC. It is translated as CATSSTNNRSRYGYTF.

This clonotype showed up just a few times. The V and J genes are TRBV6-6 and TRBJ2-7; a weak D match, TRBD2 (5 bases). Germline V gives CDR1 MNHNY, CDR2 SVGAGI (reference sequence). The V end was cut by 0 bases, the J end by 3 bases, with 9 bases between. The CDR3 has 14 amino acids. The CDR3 spells CASSYSLGGYEQYF. The DNA of the CDR3 is TGTGCCAGCAGTTACTCGTTAGGAGGCTACGAGCAGTACTTC.